This T cell receptor (beta chain) was found in a study of cytomegalovirus exposure and HLA in healthy donors. Study findings and constraints: Within an earlier analysis, most TCR beta V segments proved productive either about 87% or about 30% of the time. A later analysis reportedly identified an Asian-associated ancestry cluster as carrying fewer N-insertions than the roughly 670-donor mean.

Of note for this clone: Its antigen is not identified.

Germline V gives CDR1 MGHRA, CDR2 YSYEKL. J lost 7 bases, V lost 1 base, and 7 bases had no gene match. This CDR3 comprises 15 residues. A multiplex PCR was run with 60 Vbeta primers and 13 Jbeta primers. Using immunoSEQ multiplex PCR, the repertoire was profiled, and TCRdb retains in-frame clones only, with some absent. The data hold about 67,000 clones, with more than 70% observed a single time. This TCR was sampled from a middle-aged man in good health and CMV-seronegative. The sample consisted of PBMCs. This chain connects TRBV4-1 to TRBJ1-1; 9 positions agree with TRBD1. CDR3 protein: CASSQVGQGNFEAFF. For the CDR3, the DNA is TGCGCCAGCAGCCAAGTAGGACAGGGGAATTTTGAAGCTTTCTTT.